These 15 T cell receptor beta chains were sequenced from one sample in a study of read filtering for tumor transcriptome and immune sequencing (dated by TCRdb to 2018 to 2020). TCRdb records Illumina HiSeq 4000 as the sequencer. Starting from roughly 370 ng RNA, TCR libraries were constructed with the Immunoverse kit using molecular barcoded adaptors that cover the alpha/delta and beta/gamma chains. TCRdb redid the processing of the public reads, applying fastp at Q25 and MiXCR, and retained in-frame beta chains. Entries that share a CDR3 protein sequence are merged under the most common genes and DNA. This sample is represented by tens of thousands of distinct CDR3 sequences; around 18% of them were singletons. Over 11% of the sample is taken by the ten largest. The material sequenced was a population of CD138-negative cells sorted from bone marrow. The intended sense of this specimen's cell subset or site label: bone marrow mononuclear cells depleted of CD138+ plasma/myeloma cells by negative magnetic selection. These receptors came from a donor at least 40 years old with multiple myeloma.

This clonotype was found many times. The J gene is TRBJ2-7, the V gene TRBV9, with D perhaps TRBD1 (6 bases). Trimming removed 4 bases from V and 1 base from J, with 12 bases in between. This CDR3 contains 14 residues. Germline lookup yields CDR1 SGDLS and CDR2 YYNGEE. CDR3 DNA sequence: TGTGCCAGCAGCCCTACAGGGCGGTCCTACGAGCAGTACTTC. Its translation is CASSPTGRSYEQYF.

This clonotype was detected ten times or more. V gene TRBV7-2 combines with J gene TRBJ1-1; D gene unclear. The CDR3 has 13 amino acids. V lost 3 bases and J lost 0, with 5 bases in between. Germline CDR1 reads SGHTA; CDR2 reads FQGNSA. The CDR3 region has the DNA TGTGCCAGCAGCTTCTCGGTGAACACTGAAGCTTTCTTT. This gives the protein CASSFSVNTEAFF. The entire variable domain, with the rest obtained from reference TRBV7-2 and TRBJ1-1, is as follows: GAGVSQSPSNKVTEKGKDVELRCDPISGHTALYWYRQSLGQGLEFLIYFQGNSAPDKSGLPSDRFSAERTGGSVSTLTIQRTQQEDSAVYLCASSFSVNTEAFFGQGTRLTVV.

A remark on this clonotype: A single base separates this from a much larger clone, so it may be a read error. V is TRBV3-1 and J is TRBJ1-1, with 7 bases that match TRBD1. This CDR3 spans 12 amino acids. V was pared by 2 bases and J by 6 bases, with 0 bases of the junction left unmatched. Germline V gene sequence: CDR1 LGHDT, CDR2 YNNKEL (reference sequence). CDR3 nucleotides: TGTGCCAGCAGCCAACAGGGGGCTGAAGCTTTCTTT. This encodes CASSQQGAEAFF.

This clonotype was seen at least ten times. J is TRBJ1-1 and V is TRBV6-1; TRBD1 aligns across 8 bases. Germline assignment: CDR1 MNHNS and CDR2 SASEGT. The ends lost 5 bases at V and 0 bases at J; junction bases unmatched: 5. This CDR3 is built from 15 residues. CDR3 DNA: TGTGCCAGCAGTACAGGGGGACTGATGAACACTGAAGCTTTCTTT. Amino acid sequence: CASSTGGLMNTEAFF.

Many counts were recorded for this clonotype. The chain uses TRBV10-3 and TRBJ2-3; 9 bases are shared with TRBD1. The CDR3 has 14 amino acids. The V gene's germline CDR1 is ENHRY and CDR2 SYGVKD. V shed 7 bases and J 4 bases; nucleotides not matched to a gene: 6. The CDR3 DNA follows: TGTGCCATCACCGGGACAGGGTGGTCAGATACGCAGTATTTT. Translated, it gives CAITGTGWSDTQYF.

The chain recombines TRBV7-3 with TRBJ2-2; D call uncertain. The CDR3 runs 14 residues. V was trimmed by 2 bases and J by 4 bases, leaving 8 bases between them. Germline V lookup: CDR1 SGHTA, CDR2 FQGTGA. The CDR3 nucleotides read TGTGCCAGCAGCTTAGGACCCATCACCGGGGAGCTGTTTTTT. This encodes CASSLGPITGELFF. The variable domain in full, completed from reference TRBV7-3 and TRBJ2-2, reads GAGVSQTPSNKVTEKGKYVELRCDPISGHTALYWYRQSLGQGPEFLIYFQGTGAADDSGLPNDRFFAVRPEGSVSTLKIQRTERGDSAVYLCASSLGPITGELFFGEGSRLTVL.

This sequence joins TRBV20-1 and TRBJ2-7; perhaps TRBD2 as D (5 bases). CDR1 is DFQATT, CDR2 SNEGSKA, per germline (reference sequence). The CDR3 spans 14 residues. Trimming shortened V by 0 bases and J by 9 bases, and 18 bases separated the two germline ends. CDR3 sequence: CSARDPYGLSGQYF. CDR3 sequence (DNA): TGCAGTGCTAGAGATCCGTATGGCTTGAGCGGGCAGTACTTC.

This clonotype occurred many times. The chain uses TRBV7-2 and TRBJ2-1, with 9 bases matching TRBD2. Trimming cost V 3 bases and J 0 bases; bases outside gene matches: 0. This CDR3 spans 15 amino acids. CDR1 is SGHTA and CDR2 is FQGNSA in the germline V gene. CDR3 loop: CASSFSGSSYNEQFF. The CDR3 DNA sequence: TGTGCCAGCAGCTTTAGCGGGAGCTCCTACAATGAGCAGTTCTTC.

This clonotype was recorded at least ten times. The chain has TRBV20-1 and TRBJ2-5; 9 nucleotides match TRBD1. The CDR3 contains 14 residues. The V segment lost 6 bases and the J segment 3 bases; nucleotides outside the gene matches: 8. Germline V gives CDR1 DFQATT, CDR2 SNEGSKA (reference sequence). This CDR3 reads CSAQPRTGEETQYF. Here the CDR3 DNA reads TGCAGTGCCCAGCCCCGGACAGGGGAAGAGACCCAGTACTTC.

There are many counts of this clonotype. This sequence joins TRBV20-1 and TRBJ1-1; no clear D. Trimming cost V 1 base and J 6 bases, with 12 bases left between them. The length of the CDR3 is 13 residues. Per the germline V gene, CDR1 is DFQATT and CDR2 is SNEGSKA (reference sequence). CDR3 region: CSARGVLSSEAFF. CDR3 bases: TGCAGTGCTAGAGGGGTACTGTCCTCTGAAGCTTTCTTT.

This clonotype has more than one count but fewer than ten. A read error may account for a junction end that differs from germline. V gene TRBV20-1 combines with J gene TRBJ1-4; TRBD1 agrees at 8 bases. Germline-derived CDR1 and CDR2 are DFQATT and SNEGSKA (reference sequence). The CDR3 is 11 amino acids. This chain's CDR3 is CSARRQGYAIF. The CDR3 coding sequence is TGCAGTGCTAGAAGACAGGGGTATGCAATTTTT.

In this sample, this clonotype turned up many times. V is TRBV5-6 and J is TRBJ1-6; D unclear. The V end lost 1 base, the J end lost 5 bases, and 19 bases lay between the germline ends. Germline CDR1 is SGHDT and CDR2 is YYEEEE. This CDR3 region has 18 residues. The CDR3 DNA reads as TGTGCCAGCAGCTTGCTTAATAGGCGGGATTGGGATAATTCACCCCTCCACTTT. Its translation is CASSLLNRRDWDNSPLHF.

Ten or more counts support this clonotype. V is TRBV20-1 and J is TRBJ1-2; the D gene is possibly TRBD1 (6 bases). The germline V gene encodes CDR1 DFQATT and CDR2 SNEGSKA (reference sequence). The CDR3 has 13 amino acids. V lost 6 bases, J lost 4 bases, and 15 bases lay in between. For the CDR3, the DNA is TGCAGTGCCGAGGGGGTGTTTTCCTATGGCTACACCTTC. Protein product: CSAEGVFSYGYTF.

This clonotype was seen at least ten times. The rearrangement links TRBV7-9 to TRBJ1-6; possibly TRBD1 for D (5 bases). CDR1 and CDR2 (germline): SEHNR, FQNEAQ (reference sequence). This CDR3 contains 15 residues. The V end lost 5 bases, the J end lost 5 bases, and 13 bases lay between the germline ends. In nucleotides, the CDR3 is TGTGCCAGCAGCCCTGTGGGGCAGAATAATTCACCCCTCCACTTT. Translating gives CASSPVGQNNSPLHF.

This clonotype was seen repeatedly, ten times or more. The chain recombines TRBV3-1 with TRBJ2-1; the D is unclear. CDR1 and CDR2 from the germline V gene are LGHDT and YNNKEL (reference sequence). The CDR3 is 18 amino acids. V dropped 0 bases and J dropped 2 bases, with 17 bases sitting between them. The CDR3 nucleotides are TGTGCCAGCAGCCAAGAAGATCGGCGGCTAGGTGCCTACAATGAGCAGTTCTTC. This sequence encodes CASSQEDRRLGAYNEQFF.